This TCR beta chain is from a study of follicular helper T cells after annual influenza vaccination. V lost 6 bases to trimming and J lost 4 bases, with 12 bases between them. The CDR3 is 13 amino acids. From germline, CDR1 is MDHEN and CDR2 SYDVKM. The assay was immunoSEQ multiplex PCR, and TCRdb's table has in-frame clones only and misses some. The data hold over a thousand clones, with about 65% observed a single time. Specified time point: 2015-2016 season, 7 days after influenza vaccination. This clone was picked up one time. The V gene is TRBV28, the J gene TRBJ1-2; D is unresolved. The material sequenced was CXCR5+ CD38+ circulating T follicular helper cells from blood, taken 7 days after influenza vaccination. Subset indicated: circulating Tfh, non-naive CD4+CXCR5+PD-1+ (ICOS+CD38+ or ICOS-CD38-). The source of this sequence is an adult who received the influenza vaccine. In DNA form, the CDR3 reads TGTGCCAGCAGCCCCCAAACCCTCTATGGCTACACCTTC. Its protein product is CASSPQTLYGYTF.